A single sample gave rise to the 15 T cell receptor beta chains below, sequenced in a study of metastatic and nonmetastatic thyroid tumors. TCRdb reassembled clones from the PCR reads with MiXCR. The sample yields about 15,000 clones, about 3.7% seen once. Every patient underwent thyroid surgery untreated. The specimen was tumor tissue. These receptors originate from a female donor with papillary thyroid cancer or a benign thyroid nodule (not recorded which). Some clones in this sample may be carry-over from other donors' samples.

The rearrangement joins TRBV10-3 to TRBJ1-5; 8 positions agree with TRBD1. The germline CDR1 and CDR2 sequences are ENHRY and SYGVKD. V dropped 11 bases and J dropped 4; count of bases not matched to a gene: 7. The CDR3 runs to 13 residues. CDR3 loop: CAAQGAENQPQHF. The CDR3 nucleotides are TGTGCCGCCCAGGGGGCGGAAAATCAGCCCCAGCATTTT.

The chain combines TRBV28 with TRBJ1-5; D remains unclear. The V gene's germline CDR1 is MDHEN and CDR2 SYDVKM. The CDR3 totals 10 residues. The CDR3 DNA reads as TGTGTTATAGGGAATCAGCCCCAGCATTTT. Protein product: CVIGNQPQHF.

The chain recombines TRBV6-2 or TRBV6-3 with TRBJ2-1, with 8 bases matching TRBD2. CDR3 length equals 16 residues. Unmatched junction bases numbered 13, after V lost 5 bases and J lost 7 bases. Germline CDR1 and CDR2: MNHEY and SVGEGT. The CDR3 loop is CASSRKRGWMRNEQFF. The CDR3 DNA sequence: TGTGCCAGCAGTAGGAAGCGGGGGTGGATGAGGAATGAGCAGTTCTTC.

This clone turned up a few times. The chain is built from TRBV19 and TRBJ2-1; 9 bases agree with TRBD2. The CDR3 sequence is 16 residues long. Germline V gene data show CDR1 as LNHDA and CDR2 as SQIVND (reference sequence). V shed 3 bases and J 1 base; nucleotides not matched to a gene: 4. The CDR3 coding sequence is TGTGCCAGTAGTATCGAAACTAGCGGGTCCTACAATGAGCAGTTCTTC. Encoded protein: CASSIETSGSYNEQFF.

The chain carries TRBV15 and TRBJ1-5, with TRBD1 matching 12 bases. Trimming took 3 bases from V and 6 from J; bases not matched to a gene: 3. This CDR3 has 15 residues. Per germline, CDR1 LNHNV and CDR2 YYDKDF (reference sequence). The CDR3 region has the DNA TGTGCCACCAGCAGCGGGACAGGGGGCGGTCAGCCCCAGCATTTT. Encoded protein: CATSSGTGGGQPQHF.

This clone came up many times. The genes are TRBV20-1 and TRBJ1-1; 10 bases match TRBD1. The CDR3 has 14 residues. Germline V gives CDR1 DFQATT, CDR2 SNEGSKA (reference sequence). V trimming: 6 bases; J trimming: 3 bases; junction bases outside the gene matches: 7. Here the CDR3 DNA reads TGCAGTGCGACCGGGACAGGGGACCACACTGAAGCTTTCTTT. Protein: CSATGTGDHTEAFF.

This chain connects TRBV9 to TRBJ1-1; 7 nucleotides align to TRBD1. Germline CDR1 is SGDLS and CDR2 is YYNGEE. The CDR3 length is 16 residues. Trimming cost V 4 bases and J 4 bases; bases outside gene matches: 13. CDR3 coding DNA: TGTGCCAGCAGCCCACACGGTGGGACAGTGGGCACTGAAGCTTTCTTT. Amino acid sequence: CASSPHGGTVGTEAFF.

The chain is built from TRBV6-1 and TRBJ2-7; possibly TRBD1 for D (6 bases). In germline, CDR1 is MNHNS, CDR2 SASEGT. V gave up 6 bases and J gave up 5 bases, with 14 bases separating them. The CDR3 is 13 amino acids. The CDR3 region is CASRDRWQDEQYF. DNA of the CDR3: TGTGCCAGCAGAGACAGGTGGCAGGACGAGCAGTACTTC.

Judged by abundance, this clone is medium-sized. The chain carries TRBV3-1 and TRBJ1-5; tentative D call: TRBD1 (6 bases). The length of the CDR3 is 16 residues. Germline assignment: CDR1 LGHDT and CDR2 YNNKEL (reference sequence). Trimming took 0 bases from V and 7 from J, leaving 16 bases between them. The CDR3 reads CASSQEVRGPPQPQHF. As DNA, the CDR3 is TGTGCCAGCAGCCAAGAGGTTCGGGGGCCCCCGCAGCCCCAGCATTTT.

This clone is termed large. The chain joins TRBV12-3 or TRBV12-4 to TRBJ2-1, with 11 bases matching TRBD1. There are 15 residues in the CDR3. Trimming cost V 4 bases and J 2 bases; bases outside gene matches: 1. The DNA for the CDR3 is TGTGCCAGCAGTTCGGACAGGGGGCCCTACAATGAGCAGTTCTTC. Translation gives CASSSDRGPYNEQFF.

The chain is built from TRBV5-1 and TRBJ2-7; either TRBD1 or TRBD2 may fit D (6 bases each). The germline V gene encodes CDR1 SGHRS and CDR2 YFSETQ. This CDR3 comprises 15 residues. V was trimmed by 1 base and J by 0 bases, leaving 11 bases between them. The CDR3 here is CASSLFGGLSYEQYF. The CDR3 coding sequence is TGCGCCAGCAGCTTGTTCGGGGGCCTCTCCTACGAGCAGTACTTC.

This chain links TRBV6-4 with TRBJ1-5; D might be TRBD1 (6 bases). Per the germline V gene, CDR1 is MRHNA and CDR2 is SNTAGT. V was trimmed by 3 bases and J by 6 bases, leaving 15 bases between them. This CDR3 is 15 amino acids long. In DNA form, the CDR3 reads TGTGCCAGCAGTGAAGCGCGGGGCAGGGGTCAGCCCCAGCATTTT. Translated, it gives CASSEARGRGQPQHF.

The rearrangement joins TRBV6-1 to TRBJ2-1; D remains unclear. Per germline, CDR1 MNHNS and CDR2 SASEGT. Trimming removed 7 bases at V and 0 bases at J, with 13 bases between. This CDR3 contains 15 residues. CDR3 nucleotide sequence: TGTGCCAGCAACCTTAATCCCGCCTCCTACAATGAGCAGTTCTTC. Protein product: CASNLNPASYNEQFF.

This clone was seen a handful of times. The rearrangement joins TRBV6-1 to TRBJ1-5; D gene uncertain. CDR1 and CDR2 from the germline V gene are MNHNS and SASEGT. Trimming pared 8 bases from V and 2 bases from J, leaving 16 bases between. The CDR3 contains 15 residues. This CDR3 is CASGSRSGGNQPQHF. The CDR3 DNA sequence: TGTGCCAGCGGCTCACGATCCGGTGGCAATCAGCCCCAGCATTTT.

The chain employs TRBV7-2 and TRBJ1-2; 11 nucleotides match TRBD1. The J segment lost 8 bases and the V segment lost 1 base, leaving 12 bases of the junction unmatched. CDR3 length equals 17 residues. CDR1 and CDR2 (germline): SGHTA, FQGNSA. CDR3 in amino acids: CASSLDPWTGGAEGYTF. CDR3 coding DNA: TGTGCCAGCAGCTTAGACCCCTGGACAGGGGGCGCGGAAGGCTACACCTTC. The whole variable domain, filled in from reference TRBV7-2 and TRBJ1-2, reads GAGVSQSPSNKVTEKGKDVELRCDPISGHTALYWYRQSLGQGLEFLIYFQGNSAPDKSGLPSDRFSAERTGGSVSTLTIQRTQQEDSAVYLCASSLDPWTGGAEGYTFGSGTRLTVV.